This record looks at one TCR beta chain sequence and its context. This sample was taken from a study of blood T cell repertoires in COVID-19. Study-level information: Sites across the United States, Italy and Spain contributed samples from acute and convalescent COVID-19.

Germline V gene data show CDR1 as MNHEY and CDR2 as SMNVEV (reference sequence). The V end was cut by 3 bases, the J end by 4 bases, with 12 bases between. The CDR3 has 14 amino acids. Only in-frame clones appear in the TCRdb table, and some are missing; sequencing was by immunoSEQ multiplex PCR. The sample has around 230,000 clones; 75% to 90% are singletons. The sequencing sample was made of peripheral blood. The chain links TRBV27 to TRBJ1-1, with D unresolved. This clonotype was obtained from an older woman with active or convalescent COVID-19. CDR3 in DNA: TGTGCCAGCAGTTTCGGGGAAAGTGGCACTGAAGCTTTCTTT. Translation gives CASSFGESGTEAFF.